A single sample gave rise to the 18 T cell receptor beta chains below, sequenced in a study of cytomegalovirus exposure and HLA in healthy donors. The PCR contained 60 Vbeta and 13 Jbeta primers. Some clones are missing from TCRdb's copy, which holds only in-frame ones; the method was immunoSEQ multiplex PCR. The sample contains 55,000 to 75,000 clones, more than 70% of which appear only once. Material for sequencing was PBMCs. The receptors shown here come from a man aged 25-45 years in good health and CMV-seropositive.

This clone was recorded only once. The chain's CDR3 is CASSEADTGELFF. In DNA form, the CDR3 reads TGTGCCAGCAGTGAAGCGGACACCGGGGAGCTGTTTTTT. V gene TRBV6-5 combines with J gene TRBJ2-2; D might be TRBD2 (5 bases). The germline V and J ends were trimmed by 5 bases and 3 bases, with 7 bases remaining between them. CDR3 size: 13 residues. From germline, CDR1 is MNHEY and CDR2 SVGAGI.

The CDR3 DNA reads TGTGCCAGCAGTCAAGCGACAGGGGGGACCTACGAGCAGTACTTC. It encodes CASSQATGGTYEQYF. The chain employs TRBV28 and TRBJ2-7; 9 nucleotides align to TRBD1. Germline V gene sequence: CDR1 MDHEN, CDR2 SYDVKM. The CDR3 totals 15 residues. V shed 5 bases and J 2 bases; nucleotides not matched to a gene: 7.

CDR3 sequence reads: CASMDQGASNQPQHF. In DNA form, the CDR3 reads TGTGCCAGCATGGACCAGGGGGCTAGCAATCAGCCCCAGCATTTT. The genes are TRBV2 and TRBJ1-5; 8 nucleotides line up with TRBD1. This CDR3 is 15 amino acids long. The germline V gene encodes CDR1 SNHLY and CDR2 FYNNEI. After removal of 7 bases from V and 0 bases from J, the junction contained 5 bases not matched to a gene.

This clone was recorded a few times. The DNA for the CDR3 is TGTGCCAGCAGTTGGACAGGGGGCCTCGCTGAAGCTTTCTTT. This translates into CASSWTGGLAEAFF. The chain uses TRBV6-6 and TRBJ1-1; TRBD1 agrees at 11 bases. Per germline, CDR1 MNHNY and CDR2 SVGAGI (reference sequence). The length of the CDR3 is 14 residues. Trimming cost V 4 bases and J 6 bases; bases outside gene matches: 4.

The CDR3 loop reads CASSSSDRGGPEAFF. CDR3 DNA: TGTGCCAGCAGTTCCTCGGACAGGGGGGGGCCTGAAGCTTTCTTT. V gene TRBV28 combines with J gene TRBJ1-1, with 10 nucleotides matching TRBD1. Trimming at V came to 4 bases and at J to 6 bases, leaving 8 bases not matched to a gene. Germline V lookup: CDR1 MDHEN, CDR2 SYDVKM. This CDR3 has 15 residues. Combining the CDR3 with reference TRBV28 and TRBJ1-1 gives the whole variable domain DVKVTQSSRYLVKRTGEKVFLECVQDMDHENMFWYRQDPGLGLRLIYFSYDVKMKEKGDIPEGYSVSREKKERFSLILESASTNQTSMYLCASSSSDRGGPEAFFGQGTRLTVV.

The chain couples TRBV30 to TRBJ2-7, with no clear D. V was pared by 0 bases and J by 3 bases, with 9 bases between. This CDR3 has 13 amino acids. The germline V gene has CDR1 GTSNPN and CDR2 SVGIG (reference sequence). In DNA form, the CDR3 reads TGTGCCTGGAGTGTAAATATCGGCTACGAGCAGTACTTC. It codes for CAWSVNIGYEQYF.

V usage is TRBV7-2 and J usage is TRBJ2-7; 11 positions match TRBD1. The length of the CDR3 is 18 residues. Germline V CDR1 and CDR2: SGHTA, FQGNSA. V was pared by 5 bases and J by 3 bases, with 15 bases of the junction left unmatched. CDR3 nucleotides: TGTGCCAGCAGCGCGAGGGGAGGACAGGGGGCGTATATCTACGAGCAGTACTTC. It codes for CASSARGGQGAYIYEQYF.

This sequence joins TRBV6-1 and TRBJ2-1, with a tentative D call TRBD2 (5 bases). Trimming pared 6 bases from V and 5 bases from J, leaving 8 bases between. The CDR3 contains 12 residues. Germline CDR1 reads MNHNS; CDR2 reads SASEGT. CDR3 residues: CASRGENNEQFF. CDR3 nucleotide sequence: TGTGCCAGCAGGGGAGAGAACAATGAGCAGTTCTTC.

The chain employs TRBV4-2 and TRBJ1-4; 7 bases agree with TRBD1. V was pared by 4 bases and J by 10 bases, with 9 bases of the junction left unmatched. CDR3 length equals 14 residues. From germline, CDR1 is LGHNA and CDR2 YNFKEQ. The CDR3 coding sequence is TGTGCCAGCAGCCGAGAGGGGGCGGGTGGAAAACTGTTTTTT. It encodes CASSREGAGGKLFF.

In its sample, this clone was seen a few times. The chain combines TRBV4-3 with TRBJ1-2, with D unclear. The CDR3 consists of 15 residues. V lost 0 bases, J lost 5 bases, and 13 bases lay in between. Germline CDR1 reads LGHNA; CDR2 reads YSLEER. The CDR3 DNA reads TGCGCCAGCAGCCAAGAAATAACAGCTGCTTATGGCTACACCTTC. Its protein product is CASSQEITAAYGYTF.

This rearrangement joins TRBV7-8 to TRBJ2-7; 8 bases are a match to TRBD1. The CDR3 length is 16 residues. Trimming at V came to 3 bases and at J to 0 bases, leaving 7 bases not matched to a gene. Germline-derived CDR1 and CDR2 are SGHVS and FQNEAQ. The CDR3: CASSLARGPSSYEQYF. In nucleotides, the CDR3 is TGTGCCAGCAGCTTGGCCAGGGGGCCAAGCTCCTACGAGCAGTACTTC.

The J gene is TRBJ1-1, the V gene TRBV15; D may be TRBD1 (6 bases). CDR3 length equals 16 residues. Germline V gene sequence: CDR1 LNHNV, CDR2 YYDKDF (reference sequence). Trimming removed 1 base from V and 5 bases from J, with 17 bases in between. CDR3 nucleotide sequence: TGTGCCACCAGCAGAGGGGGGACACAGGGTGTGACTGAAGCTTTCTTT. Its protein product is CATSRGGTQGVTEAFF.

The chain carries TRBV12-2 and TRBJ1-1; the DNA was not compared with TRBD1, the D call given in the table. TRBV12-2 corresponds to a pseudogene. The CDR3 consists of 15 residues. In DNA, the CDR3 is TGTGCAAGTCGCTTAGGGCAGGGGATCCCCACTGAAGCTTTCTTT. It encodes CASRLGQGIPTEAFF.

The chain employs TRBV7-2 and TRBJ1-5; perhaps TRBD1 as D (6 bases). CDR3 length equals 14 residues. V was clipped by 5 bases and J by 5 bases, with 13 bases between them. The germline gives CDR1 SGHTA, CDR2 FQGNSA. CDR3: CASSRVGGDQPQHF. The CDR3 region has the DNA TGTGCCAGCAGCCGGGTAGGGGGGGATCAGCCCCAGCATTTT. The entire variable domain, with the rest obtained from reference TRBV7-2 and TRBJ1-5, is as follows: GAGVSQSPSNKVTEKGKDVELRCDPISGHTALYWYRQSLGQGLEFLIYFQGNSAPDKSGLPSDRFSAERTGGSVSTLTIQRTQQEDSAVYLCASSRVGGDQPQHFGDGTRLSIL.

V is TRBV6-1 and J is TRBJ1-5; unclear D gene. V shed 1 base and J shed 7 bases, with 11 bases lying between them. The CDR3 has 14 residues. Germline CDR1 reads MNHNS; CDR2 reads SASEGT. CDR3 protein: CASSEDTFPQPQHF. In nucleotides, the CDR3 is TGTGCCAGCAGTGAAGACACCTTCCCGCAGCCCCAGCATTTT.

In this sample, this clone turned up once. CDR3 sequence (DNA): TGTGCCAGCAGCTTGGAGGCGACCTACGAGCAGTACTTC. Its protein is CASSLEATYEQYF. This sequence joins TRBV7-2 and TRBJ2-7; weak D call: TRBD2 (5 bases). The CDR3 totals 13 residues. V lost 3 bases, J lost 2 bases, and 8 bases lay in between. Per the germline V gene, CDR1 is SGHTA and CDR2 is FQGNSA.

The table lists this clone with a few counts. V is TRBV5-4 and J is TRBJ1-1, with D possibly TRBD1 on 6 matching bases. The V gene lost 4 bases and the J gene lost 0 bases, with 16 bases spanning the gap. This CDR3 is built from 16 residues. Germline values: CDR1 SGHNT, CDR2 YYREEE (reference sequence). CDR3 in DNA: TGTGCCAGCAGCCAATCCGGGGGGGGCATGAACACTGAAGCTTTCTTT. Its protein is CASSQSGGGMNTEAFF.

This chain joins TRBV2 and TRBJ2-7, with TRBD1 identical over 7 bases. The CDR3 has 12 amino acids. Germline lookup yields CDR1 SNHLY and CDR2 FYNNEI. Unmatched junction bases numbered 5, after V lost 6 bases and J lost 6 bases. The CDR3 here is CASSSTGVEQYF. As DNA, the CDR3 is TGTGCCAGCAGCTCTACAGGGGTCGAGCAGTACTTC.